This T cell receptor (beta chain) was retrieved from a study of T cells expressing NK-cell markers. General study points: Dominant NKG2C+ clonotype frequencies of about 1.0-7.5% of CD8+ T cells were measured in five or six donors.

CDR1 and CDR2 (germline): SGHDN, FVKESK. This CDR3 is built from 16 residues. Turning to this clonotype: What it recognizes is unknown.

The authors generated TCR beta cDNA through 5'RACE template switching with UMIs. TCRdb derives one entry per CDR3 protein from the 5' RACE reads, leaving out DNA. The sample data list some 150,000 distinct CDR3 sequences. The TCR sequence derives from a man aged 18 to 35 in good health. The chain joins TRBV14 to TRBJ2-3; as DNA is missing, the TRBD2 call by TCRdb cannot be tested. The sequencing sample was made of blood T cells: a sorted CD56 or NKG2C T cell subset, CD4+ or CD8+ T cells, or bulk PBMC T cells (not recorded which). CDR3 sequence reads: CASSQEQGGGTDTQYF.